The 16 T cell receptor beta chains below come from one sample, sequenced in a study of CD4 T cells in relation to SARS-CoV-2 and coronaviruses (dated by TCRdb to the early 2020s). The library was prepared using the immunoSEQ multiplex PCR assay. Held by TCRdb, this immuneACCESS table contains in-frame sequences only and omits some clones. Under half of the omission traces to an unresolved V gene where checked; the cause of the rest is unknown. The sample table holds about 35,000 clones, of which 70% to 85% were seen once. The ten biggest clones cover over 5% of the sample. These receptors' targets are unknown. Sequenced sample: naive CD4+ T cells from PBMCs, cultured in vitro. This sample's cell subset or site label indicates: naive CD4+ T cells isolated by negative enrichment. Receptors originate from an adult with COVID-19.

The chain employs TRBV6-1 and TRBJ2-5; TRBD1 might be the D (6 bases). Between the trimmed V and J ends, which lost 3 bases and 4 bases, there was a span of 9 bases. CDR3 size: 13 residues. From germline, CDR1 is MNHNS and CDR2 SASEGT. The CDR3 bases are TGTGCCAGCAGTGACAGGGGCGGAGAGACCCAGTACTTC. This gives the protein CASSDRGGETQYF.

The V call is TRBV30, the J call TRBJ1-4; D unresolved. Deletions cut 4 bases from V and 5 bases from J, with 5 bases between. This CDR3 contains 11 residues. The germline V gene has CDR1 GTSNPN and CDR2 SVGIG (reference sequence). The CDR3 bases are TGTGCCTGGAAGGAGAATGAAAAACTGTTTTTT. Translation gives CAWKENEKLFF.

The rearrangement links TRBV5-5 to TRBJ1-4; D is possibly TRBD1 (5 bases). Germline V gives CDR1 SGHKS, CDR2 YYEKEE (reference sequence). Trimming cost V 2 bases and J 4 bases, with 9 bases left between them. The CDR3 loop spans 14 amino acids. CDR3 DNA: TGTGCCAGCAGCTTCAGGGTGGGTAATGAAAAACTGTTTTTT. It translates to CASSFRVGNEKLFF.

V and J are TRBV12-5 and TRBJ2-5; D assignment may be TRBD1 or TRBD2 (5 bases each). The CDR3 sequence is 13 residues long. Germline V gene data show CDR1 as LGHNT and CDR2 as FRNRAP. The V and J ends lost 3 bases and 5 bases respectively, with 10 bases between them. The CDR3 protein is CASGFEGRETQYF. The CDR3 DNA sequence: TGTGCTAGTGGTTTTGAGGGGCGGGAGACCCAGTACTTC.

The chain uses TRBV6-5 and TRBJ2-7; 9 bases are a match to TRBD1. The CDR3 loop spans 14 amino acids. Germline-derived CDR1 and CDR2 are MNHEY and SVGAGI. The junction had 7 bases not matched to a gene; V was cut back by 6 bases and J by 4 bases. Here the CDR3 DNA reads TGTGCCAGCAGCCCGGGACAGGGTGTATACGAGCAGTACTTC. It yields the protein CASSPGQGVYEQYF.

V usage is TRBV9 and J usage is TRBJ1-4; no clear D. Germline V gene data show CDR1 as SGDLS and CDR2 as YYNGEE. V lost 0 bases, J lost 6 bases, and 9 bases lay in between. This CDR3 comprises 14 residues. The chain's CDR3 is CASSVAGSDEKLFF. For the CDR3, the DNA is TGTGCCAGCAGCGTAGCTGGGTCGGATGAAAAACTGTTTTTT. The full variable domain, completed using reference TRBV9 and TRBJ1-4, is DSGVTQTPKHLITATGQRVTLRCSPRSGDLSVYWYQQSLDQGLQFLIQYYNGEERAKGNILERFSAQQFPDLHSELNLSSLELGDSALYFCASSVAGSDEKLFFGSGTQLSVL.

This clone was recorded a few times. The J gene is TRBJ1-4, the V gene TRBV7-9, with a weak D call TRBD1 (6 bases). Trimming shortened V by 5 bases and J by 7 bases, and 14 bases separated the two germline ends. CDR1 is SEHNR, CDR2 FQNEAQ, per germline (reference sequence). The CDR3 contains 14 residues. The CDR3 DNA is TGTGCCAGCAGCCCACAGGGCGTATTTGAAAAACTGTTTTTT. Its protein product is CASSPQGVFEKLFF.

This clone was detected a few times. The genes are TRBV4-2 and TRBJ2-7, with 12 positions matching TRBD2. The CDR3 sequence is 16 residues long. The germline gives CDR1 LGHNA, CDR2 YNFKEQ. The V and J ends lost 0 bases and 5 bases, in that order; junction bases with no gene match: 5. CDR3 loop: CASSQDLGLAGNEQYF. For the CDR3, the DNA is TGTGCCAGCAGCCAAGATCTAGGACTAGCGGGAAACGAGCAGTACTTC.

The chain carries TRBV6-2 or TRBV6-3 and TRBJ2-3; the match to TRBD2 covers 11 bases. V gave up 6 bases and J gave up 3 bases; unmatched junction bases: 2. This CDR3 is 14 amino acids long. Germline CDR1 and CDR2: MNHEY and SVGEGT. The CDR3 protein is CASSRTSGTDTQYF. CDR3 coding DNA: TGTGCCAGCAGCCGGACTAGCGGGACAGATACGCAGTATTTT.

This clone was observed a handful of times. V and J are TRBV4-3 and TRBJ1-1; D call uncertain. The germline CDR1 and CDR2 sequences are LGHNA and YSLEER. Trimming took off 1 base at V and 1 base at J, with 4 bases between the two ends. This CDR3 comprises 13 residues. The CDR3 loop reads CASSQVGNTEAFF. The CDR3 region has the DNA TGCGCCAGCAGCCAAGTTGGGAACACTGAAGCTTTCTTT.

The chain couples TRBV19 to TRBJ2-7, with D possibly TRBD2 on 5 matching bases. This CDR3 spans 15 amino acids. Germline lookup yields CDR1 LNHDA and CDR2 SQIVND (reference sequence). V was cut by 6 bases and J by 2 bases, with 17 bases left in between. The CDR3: CASSQIGEVPYEQYF. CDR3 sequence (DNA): TGTGCCAGTAGCCAAATCGGGGAAGTCCCCTACGAGCAGTACTTC.

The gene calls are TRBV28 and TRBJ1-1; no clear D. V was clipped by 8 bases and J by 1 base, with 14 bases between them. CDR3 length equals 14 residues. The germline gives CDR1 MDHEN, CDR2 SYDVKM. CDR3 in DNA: TGTGCCAGCGTTCCCTTTACAGAGAACACTGAAGCTTTCTTT. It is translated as CASVPFTENTEAFF.

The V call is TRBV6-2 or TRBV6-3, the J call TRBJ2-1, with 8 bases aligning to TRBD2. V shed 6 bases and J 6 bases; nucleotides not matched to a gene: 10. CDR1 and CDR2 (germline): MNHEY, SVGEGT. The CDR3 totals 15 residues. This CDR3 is CASSSGTRLVNEQFF. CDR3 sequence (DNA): TGTGCCAGCAGCTCCGGGACTAGGTTAGTCAATGAGCAGTTCTTC.

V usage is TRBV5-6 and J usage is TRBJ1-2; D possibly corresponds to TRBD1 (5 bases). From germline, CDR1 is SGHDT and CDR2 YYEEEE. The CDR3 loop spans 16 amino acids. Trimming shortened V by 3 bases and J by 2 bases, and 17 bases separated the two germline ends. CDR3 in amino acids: CASSSLTGTGNYGYTF. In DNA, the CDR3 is TGTGCCAGCAGCTCGTTGACCGGGACGGGAAACTATGGCTACACCTTC.

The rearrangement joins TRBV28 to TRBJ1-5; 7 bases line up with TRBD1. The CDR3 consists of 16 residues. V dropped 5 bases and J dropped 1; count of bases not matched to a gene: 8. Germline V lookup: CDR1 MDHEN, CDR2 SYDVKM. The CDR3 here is CASSRPRDRSNQPQHF. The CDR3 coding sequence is TGTGCCAGCAGTAGACCTCGGGACAGAAGCAATCAGCCCCAGCATTTT.

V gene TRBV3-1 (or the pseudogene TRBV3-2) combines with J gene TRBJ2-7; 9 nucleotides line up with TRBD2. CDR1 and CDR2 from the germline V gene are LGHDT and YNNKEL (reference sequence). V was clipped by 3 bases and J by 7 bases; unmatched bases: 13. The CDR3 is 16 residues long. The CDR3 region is CASSHVLAGGPGEQYF. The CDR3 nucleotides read TGTGCCAGCAGCCATGTCTTGGCGGGAGGGCCGGGGGAGCAGTACTTC.